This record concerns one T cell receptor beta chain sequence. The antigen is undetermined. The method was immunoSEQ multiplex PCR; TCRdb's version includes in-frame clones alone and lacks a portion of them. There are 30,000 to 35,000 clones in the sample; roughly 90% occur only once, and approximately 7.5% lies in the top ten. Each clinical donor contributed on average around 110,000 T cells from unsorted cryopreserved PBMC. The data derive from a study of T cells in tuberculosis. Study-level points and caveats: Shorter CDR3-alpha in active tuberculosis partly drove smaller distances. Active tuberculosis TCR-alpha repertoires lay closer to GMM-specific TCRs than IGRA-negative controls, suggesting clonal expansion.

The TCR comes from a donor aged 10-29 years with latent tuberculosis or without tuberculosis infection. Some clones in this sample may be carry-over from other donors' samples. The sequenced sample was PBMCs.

CDR3 residues: CASSSKHPRTGIPYEQYF. CDR3 DNA sequence: TGTGCCAGCAGCTCCAAACACCCCCGGACAGGGATCCCCTACGAGCAGTACTTC. The chain joins TRBV11-3 to TRBJ2-7; 8 positions agree with TRBD1. Germline trimming cut 4 bases from V and 2 bases from J; bases unmatched to any gene: 16. The CDR3 loop spans 18 amino acids. CDR1 is SGHNT and CDR2 is YENEEA in the germline V gene.